The 19 T cell receptor beta chains presented below share a single source sample, sequenced in a study of cytomegalovirus exposure and HLA in healthy donors. PCR was performed using 60 Vbeta and 13 Jbeta primers. The protocol was immunoSEQ multiplex PCR, while the TCRdb copy is restricted to in-frame clones and leaves out a portion. The sample records 150,000 to 200,000 clones, 80% being singletons. Source material: PBMCs. These receptors all stem from a woman aged 40 to 50 in good health and CMV-seronegative.

The chain joins TRBV7-2 to TRBJ2-1, with D maybe TRBD2 (6 bases). V lost 5 bases and J lost 2, with 16 bases in between. The CDR3 is made up of 16 amino acids. Germline-derived CDR1 and CDR2 are SGHTA and FQGNSA. The CDR3 loop is CASSAASAVAYNEQFF. The DNA of the CDR3 is TGTGCCAGCAGCGCGGCTAGCGCAGTGGCCTACAATGAGCAGTTCTTC.

A single count supports this clone. The chain recombines TRBV9 with TRBJ2-5, with 7 bases identical to TRBD1. Per the germline V gene, CDR1 is SGDLS and CDR2 is YYNGEE. The length of the CDR3 is 14 residues. V lost 3 bases, J lost 5 bases, and 7 bases stayed unmatched. CDR3 bases: TGTGCCAGCAGCGCCCAGGGGGTATACGAGACCCAGTACTTC. Translating it yields CASSAQGVYETQYF.

Note on this clone: In the same sample, other DNA sequences code for this CDR3. The genes are TRBV19 and TRBJ2-2; D is possibly TRBD1 (5 bases). Between the trimmed V and J ends, which lost 2 bases and 1 base, there was a span of 5 bases. Germline CDR1 LNHDA, CDR2 SQIVND (reference sequence). The CDR3 length is 14 residues. The CDR3 DNA reads TGTGCCAGTAGTATACAGGGGAACACCGGGGAGCTGTTTTTT. Translation: CASSIQGNTGELFF. Full variable domain (remainder filled in from reference TRBV19 and TRBJ2-2): DGGITQSPKYLFRKEGQNVTLSCEQNLNHDAMYWYRQDPGQGLRLIYYSQIVNDFQKGDIAEGYSVSREKKESFPLTVTSAQKNPTAFYLCASSIQGNTGELFFGEGSRLTVL.

The gene calls are TRBV19 and TRBJ2-5, with 8 positions matching TRBD1. The V gene end was trimmed by 5 bases and the J gene end by 4 bases; junction bases not matched to a gene: 12. Germline V gene sequence: CDR1 LNHDA, CDR2 SQIVND (reference sequence). CDR3 size: 16 residues. CDR3 in DNA: TGTGCCAGTAGTCCTCGGACAGGGAGGACACGAGAGACCCAGTACTTC. This codes for CASSPRTGRTRETQYF. The full variable domain, with the rest looked up from reference TRBV19 and TRBJ2-5, is DGGITQSPKYLFRKEGQNVTLSCEQNLNHDAMYWYRQDPGQGLRLIYYSQIVNDFQKGDIAEGYSVSREKKESFPLTVTSAQKNPTAFYLCASSPRTGRTRETQYFGPGTRLLVL.

The rearrangement links TRBV7-2 to TRBJ2-1, with D uncertain. This CDR3 has 14 amino acids. The V end lost 1 base, the J end lost 6 bases, and 10 bases lay between the germline ends. Germline V gene sequence: CDR1 SGHTA, CDR2 FQGNSA. This CDR3 reads CASSLVIEVNEQFF. CDR3 in DNA: TGTGCCAGCAGCTTAGTTATCGAGGTCAATGAGCAGTTCTTC.

The gene calls are TRBV19 and TRBJ1-1, with D unclear. CDR3 size: 14 residues. V lost 6 bases to trimming and J lost 0 bases, with 11 bases between them. The germline V gene has CDR1 LNHDA and CDR2 SQIVND (reference sequence). DNA of the CDR3: TGTGCCAGTAGAAGAAGCGGGATGAACACTGAAGCTTTCTTT. It yields the protein CASRRSGMNTEAFF.

The chain links TRBV27 to TRBJ1-2; the match to TRBD1 covers 9 bases. The germline V gene has CDR1 MNHEY and CDR2 SMNVEV (reference sequence). The CDR3 length is 15 residues. Losses at the gene ends were 3 bases for V and 8 bases for J; bases not matched to a gene: 10. CDR3 DNA sequence: TGTGCCAGCAGTTTGTCAAACAGGGGGCTTAGGGGCTACACCTTC. This translates into CASSLSNRGLRGYTF.

This chain connects TRBV19 to TRBJ1-1; 9 bases agree with TRBD1. V trimming: 9 bases; J trimming: 1 base; junction bases outside the gene matches: 3. This CDR3 is built from 13 residues. Germline V CDR1 and CDR2: LNHDA, SQIVND (reference sequence). The chain's CDR3 is CASRQGGNTEAFF. The CDR3 DNA reads as TGTGCCAGCCGACAGGGGGGGAACACTGAAGCTTTCTTT.

The CDR3 is CSVGEGSGYTF. The CDR3 region has the DNA TGCAGCGTTGGGGAGGGAAGTGGCTACACCTTC. This rearrangement joins TRBV29-1 to TRBJ1-2, with D uncertain. V lost 4 bases, J lost 7 bases, and 10 bases lay in between. This CDR3 region has 11 residues. Germline V lookup: CDR1 SQVTM, CDR2 ANQGSEA. The variable domain in full, with the rest retrieved from reference TRBV29-1 and TRBJ1-2, is SAVISQKPSRDICQRGTSLTIQCQVDSQVTMMFWYRQQPGQSLTLIATANQGSEATYESGFVIDKFPISRPNLTFSTLTVSNMSPEDSSIYLCSVGEGSGYTFGSGTRLTVV.

This clone turned up a few times. The chain recombines TRBV6-6 with TRBJ2-7, with a possible D match to TRBD2 (6 bases). The CDR3 is made up of 15 amino acids. The V and J ends lost 0 bases and 0 bases respectively, with 9 bases between them. Germline CDR1 and CDR2: MNHNY and SVGAGI (reference sequence). CDR3 sequence reads: CASSYSAGSSYEQYV. CDR3 sequence (DNA): TGTGCCAGCAGTTACTCGGCGGGGAGCTCCTACGAGCAGTACGTC.

The rearrangement links TRBV19 to TRBJ2-1, with TRBD2 matching over 10 bases. This CDR3 is 14 amino acids long. Germline V lookup: CDR1 LNHDA, CDR2 SQIVND (reference sequence). J gave up 8 bases and V 4 bases, and 5 bases lay outside the gene matches. CDR3 DNA: TGTGCCAGTAGTAAAGCGGGAGGGACCCATGAGCAGTTCTTC. This encodes CASSKAGGTHEQFF.

This sequence joins TRBV12-5 and TRBJ2-5; a weak D match, TRBD2 (6 bases). The germline V gene encodes CDR1 LGHNT and CDR2 FRNRAP. Trimming took off 4 bases at V and 5 bases at J, with 17 bases between the two ends. The CDR3 runs 15 residues. The CDR3 DNA is TGTGCTAGTGGTTCCGGGAGAAAGCCTGGGGAGACCCAGTACTTC. Translating it yields CASGSGRKPGETQYF. Supplemented by reference TRBV12-5 and TRBJ2-5, the full variable domain reads DARVTQTPRHKVTEMGQEVTMRCQPILGHNTVFWYRQTMMQGLELLAYFRNRAPLDDSGMPKDRFSAEMPDATLATLKIQPSEPRDSAVYFCASGSGRKPGETQYFGPGTRLLVL.

This chain joins TRBV19 and TRBJ2-5; D gene uncertain. Germline-derived CDR1 and CDR2 are LNHDA and SQIVND (reference sequence). The CDR3 length is 14 residues. V lost 1 base and J 2 bases, leaving 8 bases between the germline ends. CDR3 loop: CASSIATDQETQYF. The DNA for the CDR3 is TGTGCCAGTAGTATAGCCACAGATCAAGAGACCCAGTACTTC.

This rearrangement joins TRBV2 to TRBJ1-2; the D gene is possibly TRBD1 (5 bases). Germline CDR1 reads SNHLY; CDR2 reads FYNNEI. The V and J ends lost 3 bases and 7 bases respectively, with 15 bases between them. The length of the CDR3 is 14 residues. CDR3 bases: TGTGCCAGCAGTGACGGTTCGGGGGTGGGTGGCTACACCTTC. Translation: CASSDGSGVGGYTF.

This clone turned up a few times. The chain recombines TRBV7-2 with TRBJ2-1, with 8 bases lining up with TRBD2. CDR1 is SGHTA and CDR2 is FQGNSA in the germline V gene. Unmatched junction bases numbered 16, after V lost 5 bases and J lost 7 bases. CDR3 length: 17 amino acids. DNA of the CDR3: TGTGCCAGCAGCGGCCACCCGGGACCGCCGGGGGGGAATGAGCAGTTCTTC. Encoded protein: CASSGHPGPPGGNEQFF.

This clone was picked up a small number of times. The chain uses TRBV9 and TRBJ1-5; 7 nucleotides match TRBD1. Germline assignment: CDR1 SGDLS and CDR2 YYNGEE. V gave up 0 bases and J gave up 5 bases; unmatched junction bases: 5. The CDR3 loop spans 15 amino acids. This CDR3 reads CASSVAPTGDQPQHF. In nucleotides, the CDR3 is TGTGCCAGCAGCGTAGCACCTACAGGGGATCAGCCCCAGCATTTT.

The count of this clone is one. The rearrangement joins TRBV29-1 to TRBJ2-7; unclear D gene. Germline V gene sequence: CDR1 SQVTM, CDR2 ANQGSEA. This CDR3 region has 10 residues. Trimming left V 6 bases short and J 6 bases short, with 9 bases between. CDR3 sequence (DNA): TGCAGCGTGATGTCGGTCGAGCAGTACTTC. Its translation is CSVMSVEQYF.

This chain uses TRBV6-5 with TRBJ2-3, with TRBD2 matching over 9 bases. In germline, CDR1 is MNHEY, CDR2 SVGAGI. The trim removed 6 bases at V and 5 bases at J, leaving 6 bases unmatched. The CDR3 is 14 residues long. The CDR3, as DNA: TGTGCCAGCAGACTGGGACTAGCAGGAGATACGCAGTATTTT. Amino acids: CASRLGLAGDTQYF.

This clone occurred once. The J gene is TRBJ1-2, the V gene TRBV7-8, with TRBD1 identical over 11 bases. This CDR3 region has 16 residues. Trimming took 2 bases from V and 2 from J; bases not matched to a gene: 4. The V gene's germline CDR1 is SGHVS and CDR2 FQNEAQ. In DNA form, the CDR3 reads TGTGCCAGCAGCTTAAGGGACAGGGGGGCGAACTATGGCTACACCTTC. Translation: CASSLRDRGANYGYTF.